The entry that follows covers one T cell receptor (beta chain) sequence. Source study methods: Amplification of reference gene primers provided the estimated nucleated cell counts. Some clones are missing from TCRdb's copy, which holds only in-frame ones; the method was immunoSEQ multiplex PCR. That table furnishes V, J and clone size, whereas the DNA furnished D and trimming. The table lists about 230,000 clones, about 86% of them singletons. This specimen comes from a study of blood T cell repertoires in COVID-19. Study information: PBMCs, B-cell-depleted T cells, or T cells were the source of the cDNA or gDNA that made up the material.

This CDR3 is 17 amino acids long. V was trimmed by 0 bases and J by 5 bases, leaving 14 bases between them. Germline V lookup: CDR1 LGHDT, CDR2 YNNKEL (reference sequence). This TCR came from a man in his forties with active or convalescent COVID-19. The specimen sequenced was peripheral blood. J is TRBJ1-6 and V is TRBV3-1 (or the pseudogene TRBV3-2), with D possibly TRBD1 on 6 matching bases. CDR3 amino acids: CASSQELGGHNNSPLHF. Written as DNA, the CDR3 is TGTGCCAGCAGCCAAGAATTAGGGGGACACAATAATTCACCCCTCCACTTT.